This T cell receptor beta chain was retrieved from a study of high-grade serous ovarian cancer treatment subgroups. Study-wide results and caveats: TCR relatedness rose with neoantigen level and trended with mutation load.

Tumor samples were taken before definitive surgery or chemotherapy. The V end lost 4 bases, the J end lost 0 bases, and 16 bases lay between the germline ends. This CDR3 region has 16 residues. Germline V gives CDR1 GTSNPN, CDR2 SVGIG (reference sequence). Clones were read by immunoSEQ multiplex PCR, and TCRdb kept only the in-frame ones, dropping some. In the table there are some 28,000 clones, roughly 80% of which are singletons. Note on this clone: Its antigen is not known. This sample also contains other DNA sequences that code for the same CDR3.

Input material: tumor tissue. This clonotype was sampled from a human donor with high-grade serous ovarian cancer. The chain joins TRBV30 to TRBJ2-1; tentatively, D is TRBD1 or TRBD2 (6 bases each). CDR3 residues: CAWTQGGWSSYNEQFF. The CDR3 DNA is TGTGCCTGGACCCAAGGGGGGTGGAGCTCCTACAATGAGCAGTTCTTC.